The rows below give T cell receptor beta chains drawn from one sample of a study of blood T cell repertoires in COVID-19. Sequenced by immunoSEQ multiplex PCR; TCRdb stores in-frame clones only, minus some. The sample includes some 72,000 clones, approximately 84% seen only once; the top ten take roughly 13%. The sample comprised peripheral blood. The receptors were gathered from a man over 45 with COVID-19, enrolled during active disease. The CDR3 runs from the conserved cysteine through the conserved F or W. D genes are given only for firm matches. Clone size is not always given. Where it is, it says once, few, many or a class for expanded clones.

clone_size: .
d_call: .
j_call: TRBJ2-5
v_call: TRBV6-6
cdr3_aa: CASSPGATGSTQYF
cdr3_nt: TGTGCCAGCAGCCCCGGCGCTACGGGATCGACCCAGTACTTC

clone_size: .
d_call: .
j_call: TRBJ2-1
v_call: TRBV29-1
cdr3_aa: CSVDRGHQFF
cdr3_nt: TGCAGCGTTGACAGGGGCCACCAGTTCTTC

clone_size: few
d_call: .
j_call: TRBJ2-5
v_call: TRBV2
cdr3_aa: CASTLLQGETQYF
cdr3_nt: TGTGCCAGCACCCTACTCCAGGGGGAGACCCAGTACTTC

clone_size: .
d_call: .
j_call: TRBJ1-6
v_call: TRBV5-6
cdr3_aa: CASSLGLSPQSPLHF
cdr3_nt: TGTGCCAGCAGCTTAGGACTAAGCCCTCAATCACCCCTCCACTTT

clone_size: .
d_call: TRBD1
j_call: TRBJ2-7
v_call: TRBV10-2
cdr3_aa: CASSPSGTGNEQYF
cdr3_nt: TGCGCCAGCAGCCCTTCCGGGACAGGGAACGAGCAGTACTTC

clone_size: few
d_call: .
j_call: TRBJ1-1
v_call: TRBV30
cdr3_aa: CAWSVWGGTEAFF
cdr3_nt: TGTGCCTGGAGTGTATGGGGGGGCACTGAAGCTTTCTTT

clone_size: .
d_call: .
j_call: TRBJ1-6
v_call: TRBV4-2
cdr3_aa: CASSQGGGAGGNSPLHF
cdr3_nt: TGTGCCAGCAGCCAGGGGGGGGGCGCGGGCGGAAATTCACCCCTCCACTTT

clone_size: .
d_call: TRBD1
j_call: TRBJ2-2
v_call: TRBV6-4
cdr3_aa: CASSGDRDNTGELFF
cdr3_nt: TGTGCCAGCAGTGGGGACAGGGACAACACCGGGGAGCTGTTTTTT

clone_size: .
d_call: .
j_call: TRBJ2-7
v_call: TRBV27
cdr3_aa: CASSFGRGVEQYF
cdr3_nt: TGTGCCAGCAGTTTCGGGCGGGGCGTCGAGCAGTACTTC

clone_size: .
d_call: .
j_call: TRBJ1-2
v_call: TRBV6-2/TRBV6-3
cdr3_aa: CASSQTVYYGYTF
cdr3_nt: TGTGCCAGCAGTCAGACAGTTTACTATGGCTACACCTTC

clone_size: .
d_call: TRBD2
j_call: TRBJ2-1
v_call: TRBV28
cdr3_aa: CASSPWTSGSPGSYNEQFF
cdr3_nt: TGTGCCAGCAGTCCTTGGACTAGCGGGAGCCCGGGCTCCTACAATGAGCAGTTCTTC

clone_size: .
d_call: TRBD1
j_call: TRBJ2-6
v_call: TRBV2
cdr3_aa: CASRDRGRASGANVLTF
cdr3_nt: TGTGCCAGCAGGGACAGGGGGCGAGCCTCTGGGGCCAACGTCCTGACTTTC

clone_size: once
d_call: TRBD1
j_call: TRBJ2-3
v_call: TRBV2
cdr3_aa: CASHSGTGSRDTQYF
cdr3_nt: TGTGCCAGCCACTCCGGGACAGGGAGTAGAGATACGCAGTATTTT

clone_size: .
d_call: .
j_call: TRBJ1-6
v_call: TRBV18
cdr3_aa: CASSPPQGRNSPLHF
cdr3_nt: TGTGCCAGCTCACCCCCTCAGGGGCGGAATTCACCCCTCCACTTT

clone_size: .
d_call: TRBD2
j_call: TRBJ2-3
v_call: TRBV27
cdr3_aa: CASSLPSGKKDRRDTQYF
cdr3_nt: TGTGCCAGCAGTTTACCTAGCGGGAAGAAGGACCGTAGAGATACGCAGTATTTT

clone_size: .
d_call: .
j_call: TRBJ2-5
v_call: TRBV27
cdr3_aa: CASRTGPQETQYF
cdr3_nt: TGTGCCAGCAGGACAGGTCCCCAAGAGACCCAGTACTTC

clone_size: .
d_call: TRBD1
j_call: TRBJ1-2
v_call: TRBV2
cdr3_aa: CASTKTGGVGYTF
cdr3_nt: TGTGCCAGCACCAAGACAGGGGGTGTGGGCTACACCTTC